The 26 T cell receptor beta chains below come from one sample, sequenced in a study of blood T cell repertoires in COVID-19. The protocol was immunoSEQ multiplex PCR, while the TCRdb copy is restricted to in-frame clones and leaves out a portion. Altogether about 180,000 clones are present, about 87% being singletons, with the ten largest covering less than 0.7%. Sequenced material: peripheral blood. The source is a man aged 55 to 70 with COVID-19, enrolled during active disease.

J is TRBJ1-1 and V is TRBV6-6; the match to TRBD1 covers 8 bases. Germline assignment: CDR1 MNHNY and CDR2 SVGAGI (reference sequence). The length of the CDR3 is 15 residues. V lost 2 bases, J lost 1 base, and 3 bases stayed unmatched. The CDR3 here is CASSYSQGANTEAFF. In DNA form, the CDR3 reads TGTGCCAGCAGTTACAGTCAGGGGGCGAACACTGAAGCTTTCTTT.

The chain combines TRBV9 with TRBJ1-1; D not resolved. The CDR3 contains 16 residues. V lost 0 bases and J 0 bases, leaving 12 bases between the germline ends. Germline V gene sequence: CDR1 SGDLS, CDR2 YYNGEE. The CDR3 DNA reads TGTGCCAGCAGCGTAGTATCGGGTAACATGAACACTGAAGCTTTCTTT. It encodes CASSVVSGNMNTEAFF.

The chain links TRBV7-6 to TRBJ2-3; 12 nucleotides match TRBD2. Germline assignment: CDR1 SGHVS and CDR2 FNYEAQ. Germline trimming cut 5 bases from V and 2 bases from J; bases unmatched to any gene: 8. The CDR3 extends over 17 amino acids. CDR3 loop: CASSPSGLAGFTDTQYF. The CDR3 coding sequence is TGTGCCAGCAGCCCATCAGGACTAGCGGGGTTCACAGATACGCAGTATTTT. The full variable domain, completed using reference TRBV7-6 and TRBJ2-3, is GAGVSQSPRYKVTKRGQDVALRCDPISGHVSLYWYRQALGQGPEFLTYFNYEAQQDKSGLPNDRFSAERPEGSISTLTIQRTEQRDSAMYRCASSPSGLAGFTDTQYFGPGTRLTVL.

The CDR3 reads CASSFSGGDYNEQFF. In DNA form, the CDR3 reads TGTGCCAGCAGCTTTAGCGGGGGAGACTACAATGAGCAGTTCTTC. The chain employs TRBV5-5 and TRBJ2-1; 9 bases line up with TRBD2. The trim removed 2 bases at V and 3 bases at J, leaving 3 bases unmatched. Germline CDR1 and CDR2: SGHKS and YYEKEE (reference sequence). The CDR3 has 15 amino acids.

This chain links TRBV28 with TRBJ1-2, with D maybe TRBD1 (5 bases). Trimming cost V 6 bases and J 8 bases, with 13 bases left between them. Looked up from germline, CDR1 is MDHEN and CDR2 is SYDVKM. This CDR3 spans 12 amino acids. CDR3 sequence: CASSLQGRGYTF. As DNA, the CDR3 is TGTGCCAGCAGCCTCCAGGGCCGAGGCTACACCTTC.

A single count supports this clone. This chain uses TRBV7-9 with TRBJ2-5; D gene ambiguous. V was trimmed by 4 bases and J by 0 bases, leaving 12 bases between them. CDR3 length: 15 amino acids. Germline V gene lookup returns CDR1 SEHNR and CDR2 FQNEAQ (reference sequence). CDR3 protein: CASSSYGPNQETQYF. CDR3 DNA sequence: TGTGCCAGCAGCTCCTATGGGCCGAACCAAGAGACCCAGTACTTC.

Notes on this clone: Relative to the germline gene, one junction end is altered; a read error may explain this. The chain has TRBV2 and TRBJ2-5; 8 bases agree with TRBD2. The CDR3 is made up of 10 amino acids. The germline V gene encodes CDR1 SNHLY and CDR2 FYNNEI. CDR3 DNA: TGCGGGGGGGACCAAGAGACCCAGTACTTC. This gives the protein CGGDQETQYF.

V usage is TRBV5-1 and J usage is TRBJ1-5; 9 nucleotides match TRBD1. The trim removed 4 bases at V and 2 bases at J, leaving 1 base unmatched. Per the germline V gene, CDR1 is SGHRS and CDR2 is YFSETQ. The CDR3 length is 14 residues. CDR3 sequence reads: CASSRTGGNQPQHF. In DNA, the CDR3 is TGCGCCAGCAGCCGGACAGGGGGCAATCAGCCCCAGCATTTT.

This rearrangement joins TRBV19 to TRBJ2-7, with 7 bases that match TRBD1. Germline V gives CDR1 LNHDA, CDR2 SQIVND (reference sequence). This CDR3 spans 14 amino acids. The ends lost 4 bases at V and 9 bases at J; junction bases unmatched: 12. The CDR3 is CASSTSRDSPGQYF. The CDR3 DNA is TGTGCCAGTAGTACCTCCCGGGACAGTCCAGGGCAGTACTTC.

Concerning this clone itself: Germline is not matched at one junction end, which may reflect a read error. V is TRBV7-7 and J is TRBJ1-4; D call uncertain. CDR3 length: 13 amino acids. CDR1 is SSHAT, CDR2 FNYEAQ, per germline (reference sequence). CDR3 DNA: TGTGCTAGCAGCTCGAGTCCGGGAGAAAAACTGTTTTTT. Residues: CASSSSPGEKLFF. Combining the CDR3 with reference TRBV7-7 and TRBJ1-4 gives the whole variable domain GAGVSQSPRYKVTKRGQDVTLRCDPISSHATLYWYQQALGQGPEFLTYFNYEAQPDKSGLPSDRFSAERPEGSISTLTIQRTEQRDSAMYRCASSSSPGEKLFFGSGTQLSVL.

The rearrangement uses TRBV6-5 and TRBJ2-2; 7 bases align to TRBD1. Per germline, CDR1 MNHEY and CDR2 SVGAGI. V was pared by 6 bases and J by 5 bases, with 6 bases of the junction left unmatched. This CDR3 region has 14 residues. CDR3 in DNA: TGTGCCAGCAGCGCAAACAGGGGAACCGGGGAGCTGTTTTTT. Translated: CASSANRGTGELFF.

The rearrangement joins TRBV4-3 to TRBJ1-1; unclear D gene. The germline V and J ends were trimmed by 1 base and 0 bases, with 6 bases remaining between them. There are 14 residues in the CDR3. Looked up from germline, CDR1 is LGHNA and CDR2 is YSLEER. CDR3 protein: CASSQVLVNTEAFF. CDR3 bases: TGCGCCAGCAGCCAAGTTTTAGTGAACACTGAAGCTTTCTTT.

V and J are TRBV4-1 and TRBJ2-1; tentatively, D is TRBD1 (6 bases). The CDR3 contains 13 residues. Trimming took 7 bases from V and 8 from J, leaving 15 bases between them. The germline V gene has CDR1 MGHRA and CDR2 YSYEKL. CDR3 loop: CASKGVVQDEQFF. For the CDR3, the DNA is TGCGCCAGCAAGGGGGTAGTACAGGATGAGCAGTTCTTC.

This clone was seen a single time. The V call is TRBV7-2, the J call TRBJ1-3; possibly TRBD1 for D (6 bases). The CDR3 totals 13 residues. V lost 2 bases, J lost 9 bases, and 11 bases lay in between. From germline, CDR1 is SGHTA and CDR2 FQGNSA. CDR3 sequence: CASSLNRDGTIYF. CDR3 nucleotide sequence: TGTGCCAGCAGCTTAAACAGGGACGGCACCATATATTTT.

This chain connects TRBV11-2 to TRBJ2-1; D unresolved. Trimming left V 0 bases short and J 0 bases short, with 15 bases between. Germline V gene data show CDR1 as SGHAT and CDR2 as FQNNGV. The CDR3 has 18 residues. CDR3 DNA sequence: TGTGCCAGCAGCTTAGATCGTCTCCCCGGTAGCTCCTACAATGAGCAGTTCTTC. This codes for CASSLDRLPGSSYNEQFF.

J is TRBJ1-5 and V is TRBV27; 10 nucleotides align to TRBD1. Germline V lookup: CDR1 MNHEY, CDR2 SMNVEV (reference sequence). The V and J ends lost 1 base and 7 bases, in that order; junction bases with no gene match: 7. There are 16 residues in the CDR3. The CDR3 reads CASSLWGQGNGQPQHF. CDR3 sequence (DNA): TGTGCCAGCAGTTTATGGGGACAGGGGAATGGGCAGCCCCAGCATTTT.

The chain joins TRBV7-2 to TRBJ2-7, with TRBD1 matching over 10 bases. CDR3 length: 14 amino acids. V shed 5 bases and J 7 bases; nucleotides not matched to a gene: 8. Germline CDR1 is SGHTA and CDR2 is FQGNSA. The CDR3 here is CASSVGQGYEEQYF. CDR3 in DNA: TGTGCCAGCAGCGTGGGACAGGGGTATGAAGAGCAGTACTTC.

This clone was seen a single time. The CDR3, as DNA: TGTGCCAGCAGCAGCGCAGGGAAGAGCTCCTACGAGCAGTACTTC. Translated, it gives CASSSAGKSSYEQYF. The rearrangement joins TRBV11-3 to TRBJ2-7, with D perhaps TRBD1 (5 bases). The V gene lost 5 bases and the J gene lost 0 bases, with 14 bases spanning the gap. This CDR3 spans 15 amino acids. From germline, CDR1 is SGHNT and CDR2 YENEEA. Variable domain in full (rest from reference TRBV11-3 and TRBJ2-7): EAGVVQSPRYKIIEKKQPVAFWCNPISGHNTLYWYLQNLGQGPELLIRYENEEAVDDSQLPKDRFSAERLKGVDSTLKIQPAELGDSAVYLCASSSAGKSSYEQYFGPGTRLTVT.

This chain joins TRBV7-3 and TRBJ2-5, with 8 positions matching TRBD1. There are 14 residues in the CDR3. The V gene end was trimmed by 5 bases and the J gene end by 5 bases; junction bases not matched to a gene: 7. Germline CDR1 reads SGHTA; CDR2 reads FQGTGA. The CDR3: CASSRQGLGETQYF. DNA of the CDR3: TGTGCCAGCAGCCGACAGGGGCTGGGGGAGACCCAGTACTTC.

The genes are TRBV28 and TRBJ1-1; D not resolved. The CDR3 loop spans 11 amino acids. V was shortened by 4 bases and J by 5 bases, with 5 bases between the two germline ends. The germline CDR1 and CDR2 sequences are MDHEN and SYDVKM. DNA for the CDR3: TGTGCCAGCAGTTGGCAAACTGAAGCTTTCTTT. Encoded protein: CASSWQTEAFF. Together with reference TRBV28 and TRBJ1-1, the CDR3 gives the full variable domain: DVKVTQSSRYLVKRTGEKVFLECVQDMDHENMFWYRQDPGLGLRLIYFSYDVKMKEKGDIPEGYSVSREKKERFSLILESASTNQTSMYLCASSWQTEAFFGQGTRLTVV.

The rearrangement joins TRBV14 to TRBJ2-5; TRBD2 is a possible D gene (5 bases). Trimming cost V 1 base and J 7 bases, with 25 bases left between them. This CDR3 contains 18 residues. CDR1 and CDR2 from the germline V gene are SGHDN and FVKESK. The CDR3 is CASSQGGLDSPLIGTQYF. The CDR3 DNA reads as TGTGCCAGCAGCCAAGGGGGATTGGACTCACCTCTGATAGGGACCCAGTACTTC.

This chain connects TRBV11-3 to TRBJ1-1; maybe TRBD1 (5 bases). Trimming left V 5 bases short and J 0 bases short, with 13 bases between. This CDR3 has 15 residues. In germline, CDR1 is SGHNT, CDR2 YENEEA. The CDR3 DNA sequence: TGTGCCAGCAGCCCGGGGGGAGAGGTGAACACTGAAGCTTTCTTT. It is translated as CASSPGGEVNTEAFF.

This clone was counted a few times. The J gene is TRBJ1-2, the V gene TRBV28; TRBD1 agrees at 11 bases. The V gene end was trimmed by 6 bases and the J gene end by 4 bases; junction bases not matched to a gene: 13. This CDR3 is 17 amino acids long. Germline loops: CDR1 MDHEN, CDR2 SYDVKM. CDR3 sequence: CASRYGTGGFGGYGYTF. As DNA, the CDR3 is TGTGCCAGCAGATACGGGACAGGGGGGTTTGGAGGCTATGGCTACACCTTC.

The V call is TRBV6-4, the J call TRBJ2-2; 7 bases agree with TRBD2. The trim removed 10 bases at V and 5 bases at J, leaving 10 bases unmatched. This CDR3 comprises 14 residues. Germline CDR1 and CDR2: MRHNA and SNTAGT. The CDR3 is CATGDTGGTGELFF. The DNA of the CDR3 is TGTGCCACCGGGGATACGGGAGGAACCGGGGAGCTGTTTTTT.

The rearrangement uses TRBV18 and TRBJ1-2; 7 bases match TRBD1. Trimming took 3 bases from V and 4 from J; bases not matched to a gene: 5. This CDR3 is 14 amino acids long. The germline V gene encodes CDR1 KGHSH and CDR2 LQKENI. CDR3 residues: CASSPARDSYGYTF. The CDR3 DNA sequence: TGTGCCAGCTCACCCGCCCGGGACAGCTATGGCTACACCTTC.

The CDR3, as DNA: TGTGCCAGCAGCTTAGGAGCGGGAGGGAACACCGGGGAGCTGTTTTTT. This codes for CASSLGAGGNTGELFF. The chain joins TRBV11-3 to TRBJ2-2, with 9 bases that match TRBD2. Germline values: CDR1 SGHNT, CDR2 YENEEA. V lost 1 base, J lost 1 base, and 1 base stayed unmatched. The length of the CDR3 is 16 residues.